This T cell receptor (beta chain) was captured by sequencing in a study of PD-L1 blockade in urothelial cancer. In the study overall: Blood analysis occurred 3 weeks (second dose) and 6 weeks after treatment start.

The repertoire was sequenced with immunoSEQ multiplex PCR; TCRdb's copy has only in-frame clones and lacks some. The sample yields about 52,000 clones, 70% to 80% seen once. Patients in the study were battling locally advanced or metastatic urothelial carcinoma. This sequence was found in a man in his 70s with urothelial cancer. The sample here was PBMCs, taken around atezolizumab (anti-PD-L1) treatment.

The CDR3 DNA reads as TGTGCCAGTAGTAGAAGGGCAGGGAATGAAAAACTGTTTTTT. Its translation: CASSRRAGNEKLFF. The V call is TRBV19, the J call TRBJ1-4; the D gene is possibly TRBD1 (5 bases). Trimming took off 4 bases at V and 5 bases at J, with 11 bases between the two ends. The CDR3 length is 14 residues. The germline gives CDR1 LNHDA, CDR2 SQIVND (reference sequence). Combining the CDR3 with reference TRBV19 and TRBJ1-4 gives the whole variable domain DGGITQSPKYLFRKEGQNVTLSCEQNLNHDAMYWYRQDPGQGLRLIYYSQIVNDFQKGDIAEGYSVSREKKESFPLTVTSAQKNPTAFYLCASSRRAGNEKLFFGSGTQLSVL.